These 2 T cell receptor beta chains originate from one sample sequenced in a study of T cells in Graves' hyperthyroidism and ophthalmopathy. RNA transcripts served as the template for amplifying TCR beta CDR3 regions. Carried out on the TCR CDR3, a first-round RT-PCR used the HTBI primer set. Using its own MiXCR run on the multiplex PCR reads, TCRdb lists one record per CDR3 protein. The sample consists of about 300,000 distinct CDR3 sequences, about an eighth of them appearing once. Sequenced material: blood. The origin of the receptors is a woman in her 30s with Graves' hyperthyroidism that later progressed to Graves' ophthalmopathy.

This clonotype was counted many times. CDR3 nucleotide sequence: TGTGCCAGCAGTTACTCGTCGGTCATCCCAGCCCCCTACAATGAGCAGTTCTTC. Translated, it gives CASSYSSVIPAPYNEQFF. The gene calls are TRBV6-2 or TRBV6-3 and TRBJ2-1; no reliable D call. V was shortened by 0 bases and J by 2 bases, with 17 bases between the two germline ends. Per the germline V gene, CDR1 is MNHEY and CDR2 is SVGEGT. The CDR3 loop spans 18 amino acids.

V is TRBV7-9 and J is TRBJ2-3; D not resolved. Trimming removed 7 bases at V and 8 bases at J, with 13 bases between. Germline-derived CDR1 and CDR2 are SEHNR and FQNEAQ (reference sequence). CDR3 size: 12 residues. This chain's CDR3 is CASTPPLGTQYF. The CDR3 DNA reads TGTGCCAGCACACCCCCCCTGGGTACGCAGTATTTT.